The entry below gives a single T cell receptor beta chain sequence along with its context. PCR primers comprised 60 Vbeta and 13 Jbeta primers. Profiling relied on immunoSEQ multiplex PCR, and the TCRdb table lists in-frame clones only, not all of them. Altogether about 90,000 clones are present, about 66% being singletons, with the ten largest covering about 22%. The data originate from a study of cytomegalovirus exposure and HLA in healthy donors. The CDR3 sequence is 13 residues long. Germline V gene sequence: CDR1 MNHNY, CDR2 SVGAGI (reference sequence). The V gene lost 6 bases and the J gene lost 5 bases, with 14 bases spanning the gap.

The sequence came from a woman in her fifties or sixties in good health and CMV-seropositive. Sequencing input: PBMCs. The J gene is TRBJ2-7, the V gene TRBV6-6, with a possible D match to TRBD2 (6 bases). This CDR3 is CASRRGEVNEQYF. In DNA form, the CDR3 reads TGTGCCAGCAGACGAGGGGAGGTAAACGAGCAGTACTTC.